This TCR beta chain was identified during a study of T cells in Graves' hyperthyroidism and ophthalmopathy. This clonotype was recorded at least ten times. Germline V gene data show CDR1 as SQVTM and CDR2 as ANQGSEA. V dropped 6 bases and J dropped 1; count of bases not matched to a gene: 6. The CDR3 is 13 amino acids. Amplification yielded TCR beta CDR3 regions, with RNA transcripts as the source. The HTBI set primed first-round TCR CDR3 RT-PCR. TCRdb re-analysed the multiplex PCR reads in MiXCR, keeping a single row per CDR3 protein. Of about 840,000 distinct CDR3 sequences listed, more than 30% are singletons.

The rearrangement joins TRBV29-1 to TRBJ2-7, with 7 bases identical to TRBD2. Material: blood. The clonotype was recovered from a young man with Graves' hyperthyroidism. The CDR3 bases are TGCAGCGTCTCAGCGGGATTGTCCTACGAGCAGTACTTC. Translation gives CSVSAGLSYEQYF.